The 26 T cell receptor beta chains given below trace back to one sample, sequenced in a study of T cells in Graves' hyperthyroidism and ophthalmopathy. The investigators amplified TCR beta CDR3 regions from RNA transcripts. Initially, a first-round RT-PCR of the TCR CDR3 employed the HTBI primer set. One entry per CDR3 protein results from TCRdb running MiXCR on the multiplex PCR reads. The sample contains about 720,000 distinct CDR3 sequences, approximately 19% of which appear only once. The sequenced sample consisted of blood. These TCRs come from a woman between 45 and 60 years old with Graves' hyperthyroidism that later progressed to Graves' ophthalmopathy.

The CDR3 DNA follows: TGTGCCAGCAGCAACCCCGGCCCAACTAATGAAAAACTGTTTTTT. Protein sequence: CASSNPGPTNEKLFF. This chain joins TRBV7-2 and TRBJ1-4; D gene uncertain. This CDR3 has 15 residues. Germline CDR1 SGHTA, CDR2 FQGNSA. V lost 5 bases and J lost 0, with 10 bases in between. Complete variable domain (other parts from reference TRBV7-2 and TRBJ1-4): GAGVSQSPSNKVTEKGKDVELRCDPISGHTALYWYRQSLGQGLEFLIYFQGNSAPDKSGLPSDRFSAERTGGSVSTLTIQRTQQEDSAVYLCASSNPGPTNEKLFFGSGTQLSVL.

This clonotype was found many times. The chain carries TRBV7-8 and TRBJ2-3, with D tentatively TRBD1 (5 bases). The CDR3 consists of 15 residues. Trimming cost V 5 bases and J 5 bases, with 17 bases left between them. Germline loops: CDR1 SGHVS, CDR2 FQNEAQ. CDR3 in amino acids: CASSPVKGVIDTQYF. CDR3 nucleotide sequence: TGTGCCAGCAGCCCGGTTAAAGGGGTCATAGATACGCAGTATTTT.

This clonotype was observed a handful of times. This sequence joins TRBV19 and TRBJ2-5; TRBD2 agrees at 8 bases. Germline V gives CDR1 LNHDA, CDR2 SQIVND (reference sequence). The CDR3 contains 18 residues. V lost 5 bases to trimming and J lost 2 bases; unmatched junction nucleotides: 16. CDR3 sequence: CASSFLTGGSGGQETQYF. CDR3 DNA sequence: TGTGCCAGTAGTTTCCTCACCGGAGGCAGCGGGGGACAAGAGACCCAGTACTTC.

V is TRBV6-5 and J is TRBJ2-1; 13 positions agree with TRBD2. The CDR3 loop spans 16 amino acids. Unmatched junction bases numbered 2, after V lost 1 base and J lost 5 bases. Germline assignment: CDR1 MNHEY and CDR2 SVGAGI. CDR3 sequence (DNA): TGTGCCAGCAGTTACTTGGGACTAGCGGGAAACAATGAGCAGTTCTTC. Its translation is CASSYLGLAGNNEQFF.

In its sample, this clonotype was seen a few times. The chain joins TRBV20-1 to TRBJ1-5; D perhaps matches TRBD1 (5 bases). CDR1 is DFQATT, CDR2 SNEGSKA, per germline (reference sequence). The V end lost 5 bases, the J end lost 4 bases, and 15 bases lay between the germline ends. This CDR3 contains 14 residues. Here the CDR3 DNA reads TGCAGTGCTTCGGGACTCCTAGGGAATCAGCCCCAGCATTTT. Its protein product is CSASGLLGNQPQHF.

This clonotype was detected ten times or more. The chain carries TRBV7-3 and TRBJ2-2, with unresolved D. Germline V CDR1 and CDR2: SGHTA, FQGTGA. V lost 5 bases and J lost 0, with 10 bases in between. There are 15 residues in the CDR3. The CDR3 bases are TGTGCCAGCAGCCCGCACTCTGCGAACACCGGGGAGCTGTTTTTT. Translation gives CASSPHSANTGELFF.

This clonotype was seen ten or more times. This chain connects TRBV7-9 to TRBJ1-1, with D possibly TRBD1 on 6 matching bases. Trimming took 7 bases from V and 1 from J, leaving 13 bases between them. The CDR3 extends over 14 amino acids. CDR1 SEHNR and CDR2 FQNEAQ come from the germline V gene (reference sequence). The CDR3 sequence: CASTGTSWNTEAFF. CDR3 nucleotide sequence: TGTGCCAGCACGGGGACATCCTGGAACACTGAAGCTTTCTTT.

The V gene is TRBV15, the J gene TRBJ2-1; no reliable D call. V dropped 5 bases and J dropped 3 bases, with 14 bases sitting between them. This CDR3 comprises 15 residues. In germline, CDR1 is LNHNV, CDR2 YYDKDF (reference sequence). CDR3 DNA sequence: TGTGCCACCAGCCGGACGGATTCTATCTACAATGAGCAGTTCTTC. Protein product: CATSRTDSIYNEQFF.

In its sample, this clonotype was seen a few times. The junction shows a germline mismatch at one end, possibly a read error. The gene calls are TRBV15 and TRBJ2-1, with TRBD2 identical over 9 bases. This CDR3 spans 18 amino acids. Germline CDR1 and CDR2: LNHNV and YYDKDF (reference sequence). The CDR3 nucleotides read TGTGCCACCAGCAGAGATCTCCCCCAGCGGGGGGACTACAATGAGCGGTTCTTC. This sequence encodes CATSRDLPQRGDYNERFF.

The chain combines TRBV20-1 with TRBJ1-4; D perhaps matches TRBD1 (6 bases). In germline, CDR1 is DFQATT, CDR2 SNEGSKA (reference sequence). The V and J ends lost 1 base and 6 bases respectively, with 9 bases between them. There are 13 residues in the CDR3. For the CDR3, the DNA is TGCAGTGCTAGAGGGGGGCGCGATGAAAAACTGTTTTTT. Protein: CSARGGRDEKLFF.

To note about this clonotype: A much larger clone lies a single base off, so this may be a read error. J is TRBJ2-5 and V is TRBV12-3 or TRBV12-4; D call uncertain. The length of the CDR3 is 14 residues. V was pared by 6 bases and J by 4 bases, with 15 bases between. The chain's CDR3 is CASSFSPQRETQYF. The CDR3 coding sequence is TGTGCCAGCAGCTTTTCCCCCCAACGAGAGACCCAGTACTTC.

DNA of the CDR3: TGCAGTGCCCCAGAGGGGGACACTGAAGCTTTCTTT. This sequence encodes CSAPEGDTEAFF. The gene calls are TRBV20-1 and TRBJ1-1, with TRBD1 as a possible D gene (6 bases). CDR1 is DFQATT, CDR2 SNEGSKA, per germline (reference sequence). V was pared by 6 bases and J by 3 bases, with 11 bases between. The CDR3 is 12 residues long.

Ten or more counts support this clonotype. The J gene is TRBJ2-1, the V gene TRBV7-6, with D possibly TRBD2 on 6 matching bases. CDR1 is SGHVS and CDR2 is FNYEAQ in the germline V gene. V gave up 5 bases and J gave up 5 bases, with 19 bases separating them. There are 16 residues in the CDR3. CDR3 in amino acids: CASSPGRGGWNNEQFF. CDR3 in DNA: TGTGCCAGCAGCCCAGGTAGGGGAGGATGGAACAATGAGCAGTTCTTC.

This clonotype was detected a few times. The chain combines TRBV15 with TRBJ1-2; unclear D gene. Trimming cost V 4 bases and J 0 bases, with 15 bases left between them. CDR1 is LNHNV and CDR2 is YYDKDF in the germline V gene (reference sequence). The CDR3 spans 16 residues. CDR3 residues: CATSTPNLGSNYGYTF. In nucleotides, the CDR3 is TGTGCCACCAGCACCCCTAATTTGGGCTCTAACTATGGCTACACCTTC.

V usage is TRBV7-9 and J usage is TRBJ2-2; no clear D. Germline lookup yields CDR1 SEHNR and CDR2 FQNEAQ (reference sequence). Trimming took off 5 bases at V and 0 bases at J, with 13 bases between the two ends. The CDR3 totals 16 residues. This CDR3 reads CASSPPTYANTGELFF. Here the CDR3 DNA reads TGTGCCAGCAGCCCGCCGACATACGCGAACACCGGGGAGCTGTTTTTT.

The chain combines TRBV6-2 or TRBV6-3 with TRBJ2-7; D gene ambiguous. The CDR3 is 13 residues long. Trimming took off 8 bases at V and 1 base at J, with 12 bases between the two ends. Germline CDR1 MNHEY, CDR2 SVGEGT. The CDR3 sequence is CASEEDISYEQYF. CDR3 DNA sequence: TGTGCCAGCGAAGAAGACATTTCCTACGAGCAGTACTTC.

This clonotype appeared many times. V usage is TRBV20-1 and J usage is TRBJ1-1; 9 bases agree with TRBD1. With V trimmed by 0 bases and J by 5 bases, 13 bases remained unmatched. CDR1 is DFQATT and CDR2 is SNEGSKA in the germline V gene (reference sequence). The CDR3 spans 17 residues. CDR3 region: CSARESDRGTFWTEAFF. CDR3 coding DNA: TGCAGTGCTAGAGAATCCGACAGGGGGACTTTCTGGACTGAAGCTTTCTTT.

This clonotype showed up many times. The V and J genes are TRBV20-1 and TRBJ1-2, with 7 bases fitting TRBD1. The V gene end was trimmed by 6 bases and the J gene end by 6 bases; junction bases not matched to a gene: 7. CDR1 and CDR2 from the germline V gene are DFQATT and SNEGSKA (reference sequence). The CDR3 totals 12 residues. The CDR3 DNA reads as TGCAGTGCCGAAAAGACAGGGAATGGCTACACCTTC. It codes for CSAEKTGNGYTF.

J is TRBJ1-2 and V is TRBV27; 8 nucleotides line up with TRBD1. This CDR3 contains 13 residues. Germline V gene lookup returns CDR1 MNHEY and CDR2 SMNVEV (reference sequence). V lost 5 bases and J lost 6; bases outside the gene matches: 5. This CDR3 reads CASSGQGIHGYTF. The CDR3 DNA sequence: TGTGCCAGCAGTGGACAGGGTATCCATGGCTACACCTTC.

This clonotype was seen repeatedly, ten times or more. This chain connects TRBV7-9 to TRBJ2-7, with 11 nucleotides matching TRBD2. V was pared by 0 bases and J by 7 bases, with 5 bases of the junction left unmatched. This CDR3 comprises 15 residues. Germline assignment: CDR1 SEHNR and CDR2 FQNEAQ (reference sequence). CDR3 amino acids: CASSLAASGGTEQYF. CDR3 nucleotide sequence: TGTGCCAGCAGCTTAGCGGCTAGCGGGGGGACTGAGCAGTACTTC.

This clonotype appeared a few times. The chain is built from TRBV4-1 and TRBJ2-1; D is possibly TRBD1 or TRBD2 (5 bases each). V was cut by 4 bases and J by 0 bases, with 19 bases left in between. Per the germline V gene, CDR1 is MGHRA and CDR2 is YSYEKL. The length of the CDR3 is 18 residues. This chain's CDR3 is CASSRGGGPTSSYNEQFF. The CDR3 bases are TGCGCCAGCAGCCGGGGCGGCGGGCCTACAAGCTCCTACAATGAGCAGTTCTTC.

This clonotype was counted only a few times. The CDR3 region is CASSPAGSVYEQYF. The CDR3 DNA follows: TGTGCCAGCAGCCCTGCGGGGTCCGTCTACGAGCAGTACTTC. The rearrangement joins TRBV13 to TRBJ2-7, with D possibly TRBD2 on 6 matching bases. Germline V gene data show CDR1 as PRHDT and CDR2 as FYEKMQ (reference sequence). CDR3 size: 14 residues. V was cut by 5 bases and J by 3 bases, with 14 bases left in between. Using reference TRBV13 and TRBJ2-7 for the parts outside the CDR3, the full variable domain is AAGVIQSPRHLIKEKRETATLKCYPIPRHDTVYWYQQGPGQDPQFLISFYEKMQSDKGSIPDRFSAQQFSDYHSELNMSSLELGDSALYFCASSPAGSVYEQYFGPGTRLTVT.

The sample holds a few counts of this clonotype. The V call is TRBV5-6, the J call TRBJ1-6; 7 nucleotides agree with TRBD1. V lost 3 bases to trimming and J lost 1 base; unmatched junction nucleotides: 7. Germline values: CDR1 SGHDT, CDR2 YYEEEE. The CDR3 has 17 residues. DNA of the CDR3: TGTGCCAGCAGCTGGAACAGGGGCATATCCTATAATTCACCCCTCCACTTT. The encoded protein is CASSWNRGISYNSPLHF.

This clonotype was seen ten or more times. The chain uses TRBV3-1 and TRBJ2-3, with 8 bases identical to TRBD2. The CDR3 length is 18 residues. Germline CDR1 and CDR2: LGHDT and YNNKEL (reference sequence). The trim removed 1 base at V and 6 bases at J, leaving 15 bases unmatched. The CDR3 here is CASSQVSGTSRFADTQYF. For the CDR3, the DNA is TGTGCCAGCAGCCAAGTATCGGGGACTAGTCGCTTCGCGGATACGCAGTATTTT.

This chain joins TRBV30 and TRBJ1-1, with D possibly matching TRBD1 (5 bases). The germline CDR1 and CDR2 sequences are GTSNPN and SVGIG (reference sequence). The CDR3 totals 12 residues. V lost 0 bases to trimming and J lost 6 bases, with 8 bases between them. The CDR3 DNA reads TGTGCCTGGAGTGTAGGGGACGCTGAAGCTTTCTTT. Residues: CAWSVGDAEAFF.

The V gene is TRBV5-6, the J gene TRBJ1-1; TRBD1 matches 9 bases. The ends lost 4 bases at V and 4 bases at J; junction bases unmatched: 8. The CDR3 spans 15 residues. Germline-derived CDR1 and CDR2 are SGHDT and YYEEEE. The CDR3 loop is CASSRRDRVATEAFF. The CDR3 bases are TGTGCCAGCAGCCGCCGGGACAGGGTCGCCACTGAAGCTTTCTTT.